This T cell receptor (beta chain) stems from a study (dated by TCRdb to between 2015 and 2016). For context, the study as a whole: The study tested whether tumor-infiltrating Tregs in breast cancer are recruited from blood Tregs or converted in situ from other CD4+ T cell subsets. The investigation overall reported the following: Tumor-infiltrating Treg TCR alpha and beta sequences overlapped most with tumor naive CD4+ T cells, then with blood naive CD4+ T cells. The TCR gene usage of tumor memory CD4+ T cells clustered together with blood and lymph node memory CD4+ cells and with lymph node naive CD4+ cells. The larger-cohort validation was restricted to a single TCR beta V-J rearrangement rather than whole repertoires.

The table lists this clonotype with many counts. Which antigen it targets is not known. No much larger clone exists at a distance of one base, and base qualities are not known. Cells that were CD4+CD25+CD127-/low were the ones isolated as Tregs. Tregs, naive and memory CD4+ T cells from tumor, blood and ipsilateral draining lymph nodes of roughly 5 breast cancer patients underwent full-length TCR alpha and beta sequencing. Tumor tissue and lymph nodes from ipsilateral axillary dissection were perfused with PBS, minced and digested with collagenase I and hyaluronidase. Ficoll density gradient centrifugation was used to isolate mononuclear cells from lymph nodes or from approximately 46 ml of peripheral blood. Sorted cell populations were confirmed by FACS to exceed 90% purity. Relative to germline, V is 3 bases shorter and J is 1 base shorter, with 4 bases between their ends. Reading the germline V gene gives CDR1 KGHSH and CDR2 LQKENI. The CDR3 measures 13 amino acids from cysteine to phenylalanine. This entry keeps only the CDR3 DNA: 39 bases, framed from base 1.

Full-length TCR variable regions were amplified by 5' RACE PCR with constant-region reverse primers, and semi-nested PCR with Nested Universal Primer A was subsequently performed. Using the ReliaPrep RNA Cell Miniprep System, total RNA was extracted, and the SMARTer RACE 5'/3' Kit was then used to reverse transcribe the RNA into 5'RACE-ready cDNA. An Illumina MiSeq was used to sequence the full-length TCR alpha and beta libraries, which had been barcoded with multiplex adaptors. The original methods were these. For each of nine subset-tissue groups, sequencing data from the five patients were combined, and the groups were compared by unsupervised clustering of TCR gene usage. The Morisita-Horn index was used to calculate repertoire similarity, with shared sequences weighted by how much each contributed to each repertoire. The public sequencing data were trimmed at Q25 with fastp and processed into clonotypes with MiXCR by TCRdb, which kept only in-frame beta chains. Rows are unified per CDR3 protein, each entry keeping the most common DNA and genes. TCRdb, rather than the study authors, made the V and J calls. The sample table shows fewer than 12,000 distinct CDR3 sequences, and 15% to 20% are seen once. The biggest ten clones account for roughly 3.8% of the sample.

The sequence derives from a female donor with breast cancer. Sequencing used Tregs sorted from a lymph node. The chain links TRBV18 with TRBJ2-1; there is no confident call for the D gene. The CDR3 region reads CASSPRSYNEQFF. The nucleotide sequence is TGTGCCAGCTCACCGAGGTCCTACAATGAGCAGTTCTTC.